These T cell receptor beta chains were read from a single sample in a study of blood T cell repertoires in COVID-19. Assay used: immunoSEQ multiplex PCR; TCRdb lists only in-frame clones, some missing. The sample includes more than 25,000 clones, about 86% seen only once; the top ten take nearly 25%. The sequenced material came from peripheral blood. Receptor source: a human donor with active COVID-19. The donor label of this sample is uncertain. Each CDR3 is given with its conserved first and last residue. D genes are given only for firm matches. Clone sizes are given selectively: once, few, many, or a class where the clone is expanded.

size: few
D: NA
V: TRBV5-4
J: TRBJ2-1
CDR3: CASSGLGEQFF
DNA: TGTGCCAGCAGCGGTCTAGGCGAGCAGTTCTTC

size: NA
D: TRBD1
V: TRBV10-3
J: TRBJ1-1
CDR3: CAIRPTGETEAFF
DNA: TGTGCCATCAGGCCTACAGGGGAAACTGAAGCTTTCTTT

size: few
D: NA
V: TRBV19
J: TRBJ1-1
CDR3: CASSPTRDTEAFF
DNA: TGTGCCAGTAGCCCGACCCGGGACACTGAAGCTTTCTTT

size: few
D: TRBD1
V: TRBV7-8
J: TRBJ1-2
CDR3: CASRLQGAYGYTF
DNA: TGTGCCAGCAGGTTACAGGGGGCCTATGGCTACACCTTC

size: once
D: TRBD1
V: TRBV7-3
J: TRBJ2-3
CDR3: CASSSGTGTTDTQYF
DNA: TGTGCCAGCAGCTCCGGGACAGGGACCACAGATACGCAGTATTTT

size: NA
D: NA
V: TRBV7-9
J: TRBJ1-2
CDR3: CASSPVDSRSYTF
DNA: TGTGCCAGCAGCCCGGTGGACAGTCGGAGCTACACCTTC

size: NA
D: TRBD2
V: TRBV3-1/TRBV3-2
J: TRBJ2-7
CDR3: CASSQVILAGSTEQYF
DNA: TGTGCCAGCAGCCAAGTGATCTTAGCGGGTTCGACCGAGCAGTACTTC

size: NA
D: NA
V: TRBV6-5
J: TRBJ2-7
CDR3: CASSPGWAGVYEQYF
DNA: TGTGCCAGCAGCCCGGGATGGGCAGGTGTATACGAGCAGTACTTC

size: NA
D: TRBD1
V: TRBV7-2
J: TRBJ1-2
CDR3: CASRTGGRITGYTF
DNA: TGTGCCAGCAGAACAGGGGGCCGGATAACGGGCTACACCTTC

size: NA
D: TRBD2
V: TRBV5-1
J: TRBJ2-3
CDR3: CASSPQRGSTDTQYF
DNA: TGCGCCAGCAGCCCCCAGCGGGGGAGCACAGATACGCAGTATTTT

size: NA
D: TRBD1
V: TRBV5-1
J: TRBJ2-3
CDR3: CASSSIFGQGGTQTTDTQYF
DNA: TGCGCCAGCAGCTCAATTTTCGGACAGGGGGGTACCCAGACCACAGATACGCAGTATTTT

size: NA
D: NA
V: TRBV19
J: TRBJ1-5
CDR3: CASSRVSTQPQHF
DNA: TGTGCCAGTAGCAGGGTTTCTACGCAGCCCCAGCATTTT

size: NA
D: NA
V: TRBV7-9
J: TRBJ2-2
CDR3: CASSRRGHPGTGELFF
DNA: TGTGCCAGCAGCCGAAGGGGACACCCGGGCACCGGGGAGCTGTTTTTT

size: NA
D: NA
V: TRBV7-2
J: TRBJ2-3
CDR3: CASELLGTGTDTQYF
DNA: TGTGCCAGCGAACTCCTAGGGACTGGCACAGATACGCAGTATTTT

size: NA
D: NA
V: TRBV9
J: TRBJ1-2
CDR3: CASTRVDGYTF
DNA: TGTGCCAGCACCCGAGTGGATGGCTACACCTTC

size: NA
D: TRBD2
V: TRBV5-8
J: TRBJ2-7
CDR3: CAPRQGGAYEQYF
DNA: TGTGCCCCCAGGCAGGGAGGGGCCTACGAGCAGTACTTC

size: NA
D: TRBD2
V: TRBV7-8
J: TRBJ2-1
CDR3: CASSLLGLAGAEQFF
DNA: TGTGCCAGCAGCTTGCTAGGACTAGCGGGAGCTGAGCAGTTCTTC

size: NA
D: NA
V: TRBV4-2
J: TRBJ2-1
CDR3: CASSQDAGSGVNEQFF
DNA: TGTGCCAGCAGCCAAGATGCGGGATCCGGGGTAAATGAGCAGTTCTTC

size: once
D: TRBD2
V: TRBV6-2/TRBV6-3
J: TRBJ2-1
CDR3: CASSYASLPGLAGGREQEFF
DNA: TGTGCCAGCAGTTACGCAAGTCTGCCGGGACTAGCGGGAGGGAGAGAGCAAGAGTTCTTC

size: NA
D: TRBD1
V: TRBV5-1
J: TRBJ1-2
CDR3: CTSSLEGTADYGYTF
DNA: TGCACCAGCAGCTTGGAAGGGACAGCCGACTATGGCTACACCTTC

size: NA
D: NA
V: TRBV7-7
J: TRBJ2-2
CDR3: CASSLDSNTGELFF
DNA: TGTGCTAGCAGCTTAGACTCAAACACCGGGGAGCTGTTTTTT

size: NA
D: NA
V: TRBV5-1
J: TRBJ2-1
CDR3: CASSVDSSNEQFF
DNA: TGCGCCAGCAGCGTAGACTCTAGCAATGAGCAGTTCTTC

size: few
D: NA
V: TRBV3-1/TRBV3-2
J: TRBJ1-6
CDR3: CASSQAGSGRNSPLHF
DNA: TGTGCCAGCAGCCAAGCTGGTTCAGGGCGTAATTCACCCCTCCACTTT

size: NA
D: TRBD2
V: TRBV5-1
J: TRBJ2-3
CDR3: CASSPGLAVVDTQYF
DNA: TGCGCCAGCAGCCCTGGACTAGCGGTGGTGGATACGCAGTATTTT

size: NA
D: NA
V: TRBV11-2
J: TRBJ2-7
CDR3: CASSLLAGRAYEQYF
DNA: TGTGCCAGCAGCTTATTGGCCGGGAGAGCCTACGAGCAGTACTTC

size: once
D: NA
V: TRBV21-1
J: TRBJ2-7
CDR3: CASSHRDYLGEQYF
DNA: TGTGCCAGCAGCCACAGGGACTACCTGGGCGAGCAGTACTTC

size: NA
D: TRBD1
V: TRBV4-2
J: TRBJ1-2
CDR3: CASSQVGTGGNGNYGYTF
DNA: TGTGCCAGCAGCCAAGTCGGGACAGGGGGCAATGGTAACTATGGCTACACCTTC

size: NA
D: NA
V: TRBV6-1
J: TRBJ1-1
CDR3: CASSEEGGRVLF
DNA: TGTGCCAGCAGTGAAGAGGGGGGGAGGGTTCTCTTT

size: NA
D: NA
V: TRBV5-6
J: TRBJ2-3
CDR3: CASSLTGSTDTQYF
DNA: TGTGCCAGCAGCTTGACAGGGTCCACAGATACGCAGTATTTT

size: NA
D: NA
V: TRBV9
J: TRBJ1-3
CDR3: CASSVLSGNTIYF
DNA: TGTGCCAGCAGCGTTCTTTCTGGAAACACCATATATTTT

size: NA
D: NA
V: TRBV20-1
J: TRBJ2-7
CDR3: CSASSGHEQYF
DNA: TGCAGTGCTAGTTCTGGGCACGAGCAGTACTTC

size: NA
D: TRBD2
V: TRBV7-2
J: TRBJ2-7
CDR3: CASSLALAGVHEQYF
DNA: TGTGCCAGCAGCTTAGCCCTAGCGGGAGTCCACGAGCAGTACTTC

size: once
D: TRBD2
V: TRBV6-2/TRBV6-3
J: TRBJ2-3
CDR3: CASSPRGSGNTDTQYF
DNA: TGTGCCAGCAGCCCCCGGGGGAGCGGGAACACAGATACGCAGTATTTT

size: NA
D: TRBD1
V: TRBV9
J: TRBJ1-3
CDR3: CASSAQGAAGNTIYF
DNA: TGTGCCAGCAGCGCCCAGGGGGCGGCCGGAAACACCATATATTTT

size: NA
D: NA
V: TRBV12-3/TRBV12-4
J: TRBJ2-7
CDR3: CASADSPYEQYF
DNA: TGTGCCAGCGCGGACAGCCCCTACGAGCAGTACTTC

size: NA
D: NA
V: TRBV5-6
J: TRBJ2-5
CDR3: CASSIDTVQETQYF
DNA: TGTGCCAGCAGCATAGACACGGTCCAAGAGACCCAGTACTTC

size: NA
D: TRBD1
V: TRBV30
J: TRBJ1-5
CDR3: CAWGRQGNQPQHF
DNA: TGTGCCTGGGGACGACAGGGAAATCAGCCCCAGCATTTT

size: NA
D: NA
V: TRBV5-4
J: TRBJ2-5
CDR3: CASSSEWAIRRKETQYF
DNA: TGTGCCAGCAGCTCAGAGTGGGCAATCCGTCGTAAAGAGACCCAGTACTTC

size: NA
D: NA
V: TRBV28
J: TRBJ1-1
CDR3: CASSLIGGGTEAFF
DNA: TGTGCCAGCAGTTTAATTGGAGGAGGAACTGAAGCTTTCTTT

size: NA
D: NA
V: TRBV12-2
J: TRBJ1-3
CDR3: CASRLIRYSRNTIYF
DNA: TGTGCAAGTCGCTTAATCCGGTACAGCCGAAACACCATATATTTT

size: NA
D: TRBD1
V: TRBV18
J: TRBJ1-2
CDR3: CASSPGTGGGYTF
DNA: TGTGCCAGCTCACCAGGGACAGGGGGAGGCTACACCTTC

size: NA
D: TRBD2
V: TRBV14
J: TRBJ2-5
CDR3: CASSHRRGGNQETQYF
DNA: TGTGCCAGCAGCCACCGACGGGGGGGTAATCAAGAGACCCAGTACTTC

size: NA
D: NA
V: TRBV21-1
J: TRBJ1-1
CDR3: CASSSRGRGTEAFF
DNA: TGTGCCAGCAGCAGCAGGGGGCGGGGCACTGAAGCTTTCTTT

size: NA
D: TRBD1
V: TRBV18
J: TRBJ2-7
CDR3: CASSPQAQGGEQYF
DNA: TGTGCCAGCTCACCTCAGGCACAGGGGGGCGAGCAGTACTTC

size: NA
D: NA
V: TRBV2
J: TRBJ2-2
CDR3: CASSRLGTGELFF
DNA: TGTGCCAGCAGTCGGCTCGGGACCGGGGAGCTGTTTTTT

size: NA
D: NA
V: TRBV12-3/TRBV12-4
J: TRBJ2-7
CDR3: CASSFRQGYEQYF
DNA: TGTGCCAGCAGTTTTCGGCAGGGCTACGAGCAGTACTTC

size: few
D: TRBD1
V: TRBV9
J: TRBJ1-6
CDR3: CASSDGQGFLSPLHF
DNA: TGTGCCAGCAGCGATGGACAGGGGTTTTTATCACCCCTCCACTTT

size: NA
D: NA
V: TRBV6-5
J: TRBJ2-7
CDR3: CASRGPAVWEQYF
DNA: TGTGCCAGCAGGGGGCCGGCAGTGTGGGAGCAGTACTTC

size: NA
D: TRBD2
V: TRBV7-3
J: TRBJ2-1
CDR3: CASSSGGTSGARVQFF
DNA: TGTGCCAGCAGCTCAGGCGGGACTAGCGGAGCCCGAGTACAGTTCTTC

size: once
D: NA
V: TRBV28
J: TRBJ1-6
CDR3: CASIEGPKGASPLHF
DNA: TGTGCCAGCATTGAAGGACCCAAGGGAGCATCACCCCTCCACTTT

size: NA
D: TRBD2
V: TRBV19
J: TRBJ2-5
CDR3: CASSEGLAGGFRETQYF
DNA: TGTGCCAGTAGTGAGGGACTAGCGGGAGGATTTCGAGAGACCCAGTACTTC